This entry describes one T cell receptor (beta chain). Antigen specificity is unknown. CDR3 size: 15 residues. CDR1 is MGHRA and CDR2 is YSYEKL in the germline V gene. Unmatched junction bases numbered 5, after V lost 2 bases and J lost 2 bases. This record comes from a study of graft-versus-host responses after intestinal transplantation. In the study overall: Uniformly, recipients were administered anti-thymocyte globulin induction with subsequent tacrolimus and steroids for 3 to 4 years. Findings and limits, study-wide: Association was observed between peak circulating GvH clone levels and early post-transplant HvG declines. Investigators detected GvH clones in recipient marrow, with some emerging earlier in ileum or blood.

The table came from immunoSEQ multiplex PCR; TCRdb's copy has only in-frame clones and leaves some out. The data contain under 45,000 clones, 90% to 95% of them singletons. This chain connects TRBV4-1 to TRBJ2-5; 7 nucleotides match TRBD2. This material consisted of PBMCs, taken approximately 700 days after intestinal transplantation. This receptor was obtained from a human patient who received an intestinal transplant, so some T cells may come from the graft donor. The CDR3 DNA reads TGCGCCAGCAGCCAAACCAGCGGGATACAAGAGACCCAGTACTTC. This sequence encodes CASSQTSGIQETQYF.